This TCR beta chain was found in a study of cytomegalovirus exposure and HLA in healthy donors (dated by TCRdb to the late 2010s). Looking at the study overall: An earlier analysis of roughly 630 of the donors reported 250 to 350 Gb of sequence data and 100 million to 130 million unique TCR beta sequences from 150 million to 200 million T cells. A later genetic analysis used genome-wide SNP genotypes for about 60% of the roughly 670 donors, treating that subset as a discovery cohort. Across 398 genotyped donors of the cohort, an average of about 240,000 unique TCR beta nucleotide sequences per donor were sequenced, and about a sixth of those sequences were non-productive. Class I and class II HLA loci were covered by the typing at four-digit resolution. The genetic ancestry cluster associated with self-reported Caucasian donors included roughly 84% of the approximately 410 genotyped donors. The later analysis used no new phenotypic data to find candidate immune exposures, relying instead on TCR beta sequences and their occurrence across donors. Every discovery cohort repertoire had been produced on one sequencing platform. Donor age, sex, ethnicity and CMV serostatus were compiled together with the repertoire data. Four or five DR-DQ haplotypes were handled as single units for association and clustering, since linkage in the cohort was strong. In a later analysis, previously published TCR beta repertoires from 550 to 750 donors were re-analyzed and high-resolution HLA genotyping was added so that TCR occurrence patterns could be studied. The number of typed donors differed by locus: roughly 629-640 for A, B, C, DRB1 and DQB1; some 500 for DQA1; around 580 for DPA1; and 400 to 480 for DPB1. To decide whether each TCR beta V gene segment behaved as functional or pseudogenic, an earlier analysis of some 600 of the donors relied on high-throughput TCR beta sequencing. The study aimed to test whether signatures of past pathogen exposure could be identified by cataloging public T cell receptors. In addition to the first cohort of 500 to 850 subjects, a separate validation cohort of 130 or so different subjects was used. High-throughput TCR immunosequencing, statistical association of individual TCRs with disease status, and machine learning were combined to predict cytomegalovirus infection status. An early release that covered about 600 HLA-typed donors contained about 300 gigabases of sequencing data and approximately 85 million unique TCR sequences. The study profiled the T cell repertoires of fewer than 850 subjects by immunosequencing and related them to cytomegalovirus serostatus. Overall study outcomes, separate from this receptor: Some IMGT-functional V segments, including TRBV6-2 and TRBV6-3, could not be distinguished by the 87-base-pair reads and were therefore excluded. Most CMV-associated TCR beta chains appeared to be HLA-restricted in a later analysis, and the HLA associations seemed to be driven largely by CMV exposure. In this cohort, only TCR beta chains were sequenced, and detectable features were limited by the absence of alpha or paired-chain data. The earlier analysis of 587 of the donors excluded roughly 17 rarely observed V segments, including chromosome 9 orphons, because counts were too low. Across donors, most TCR sequences were observed very rarely, whereas some public TCRs were present in many individuals. In a later genetic analysis, a missense DCLRE1C variant was associated with V-gene and J-gene trimming of TCR beta chains, and the association was replicated in an independent cohort. According to a later analysis, TCR association rates differed among HLA loci, with DRB1 alleles showing the most associated TCRs and HLA-C alleles showing the fewest. CMV serostatus was the only immune exposure information available for the cohort. Cytomegalovirus status was reported to be diagnosed by the classifier with high specificity and sensitivity in both the original and validation cohorts. The authors suggested that the approach could potentially be generalized to other disease states and immunological phenotypes. The sequencing pipeline was judged likely to have produced a cluster of highly shared sequence variants as a technical artifact. HLA typing was unavailable for some donors at each locus, so association tests used only the typed subset. When HLA alleles, especially DR and DQ, strongly co-occurred, TCR associations were difficult to assign to individual alleles. According to a later genetic analysis, donors in an Asian-associated ancestry cluster had fewer N-insertions in productive TCRs than the approximately 630-donor mean. A later analysis reported that several top co-occurrence clusters appeared linked to parvovirus B19, influenza, CMV and Epstein-Barr virus. Three of the identified cytomegalovirus-associated TCR beta chains were confirmed in vitro to be specific for cytomegalovirus antigens. A later analysis found that HLA-associated TCR beta chains were more clonally expanded and had lower generation probabilities than equally common non-associated chains. A further reported finding was that TCR beta sequences accurately predicted the HLA-A and HLA-B alleles for most subjects in the first cohort. Specific HLA alleles were associated with more than 15,000 TCR beta sequences at a false discovery rate of 0.05 in a later analysis. Linkage disequilibrium might explain the correlated functional status among segregating V segments, but an unknown experimental factor could not be ruled out. The presence/absence analyses assumed that sequencing depth was roughly uniform across donors, and that assumption may not be true. The study listed 150 to 200 TCR beta chains as associated with cytomegalovirus. In an earlier analysis of fewer than 750 of the donors, most TCR beta V segments were observed in productive rearrangements about 87% or about 30% of the time, broadly matching IMGT annotations.

The cohort was made up of several hundred healthy bone marrow donors. All cohort members were sampled while nominally healthy, although unrecorded immune exposures were likely present. The donor was CMV seropositive and was included in the group of 250 to 350 seropositive cohort members. Every donor gave a peripheral blood sample, and the peripheral blood mononuclear cells from that sample were used for TCR beta sequencing. The Qiagen DNeasy Blood Extraction Kit was used to extract genomic DNA from the blood cell samples. With regard to this clone: The antigen this receptor binds is unknown. The junction shows a germline mismatch at one end, possibly a read error.

In the germline V gene, CDR1 corresponds to MNHEY and CDR2 to SVGAGI. The CDR3 covers 12 residues, taking in both the cysteine and the phenylalanine. The retained sequence is limited to the CDR3, 36 bases, with the frame set at the first base. Libraries were made using the immunoSEQ multiplex PCR assay. A mixture of 60 forward primers for TCR Vbeta segments and 13 reverse primers for TCR Jbeta segments was used in the multiplex PCR. The CDR3 region of rearranged TCR beta genes was amplified from genomic DNA by a multiplex PCR assay. The amplified TCR beta libraries were sequenced on the Illumina HiSeq System as 87-base-pair reads. The published analysis was carried out like this. A later analysis tallied 70 million to 100 million unique TCR beta chains across the 650 to 750 repertoires, and around 9.9 million of those chains were shared by two or more donors. To remove PCR and sequencing errors, raw reads were error-corrected and collapsed into unique sequences using a nearest-neighbor algorithm that merged closely related sequences. To assign V, D and J gene segments, CDR3 sequences were aligned to IMGT reference sequences. For a sequence to be retained, a match of at least six nucleotides to both a V gene segment and a J gene segment was required. Rearrangements were called productive when the CDR3 lacked stop codons and stayed in frame with V and J; all others were non-productive. Following IMGT convention, CDR3 was defined as the stretch from the second conserved V-encoded cysteine to the conserved J-encoded phenylalanine. The earlier analysis of about 530 of the donors excluded any sequence lacking an unambiguous match to a single V gene segment. An earlier analysis of a few hundred of the donors called V segments functional above 56.7% productive rearrangements and segregating when the between-donor standard deviation exceeded 5%. A statistical classification framework was developed to diagnose cytomegalovirus status using the catalog of TCR beta chain sequences. V and J gene assignment, in a later analysis, came from comparing TCR nucleotide sequences with IMGT/GENE-DB human TR gene sequences. A later analysis assigned CDR3 sequences and most-parsimonious VDJ recombination scenarios with the TCRdist pipeline. In a later analysis, each TCR beta chain was defined by its CDR3 amino acid sequence together with its V-gene family, and reads without a unique V-gene family were excluded. In a later analysis, approximately 590 highly shared, low-generation-probability nucleotide sequences were removed to address suspected cross-contamination and a sequencing artifact. In a later analysis, a clonal expansion index for each public chain was calculated from normalized within-repertoire ranks of inferred template counts. A later analysis computed generation probabilities with a VDJ recombination model fitted to out-of-frame rearrangements, and checked the results against IGoR. In a later analysis, hypergeometric tests were used to score TCR-TCR, TCR-HLA and TCR-CMV co-occurrence, with a repertoire-size bias correction applied to TCR pairs. False discovery rates were estimated in a later analysis by permuting HLA or CMV assignments 20 times. In a later analysis, co-occurring TCRs were grouped using DBSCAN, with TCRdist sequence similarity added in when clustering inside HLA-allele-positive subsets. For co-occurrence clustering, repertoires with fewer than 30,000 or more than 120,000 public chains were excluded, along with a handful of repertoires with anomalous nucleotide sharing. Drawn from immuneACCESS, this table holds only the in-frame rearrangements with V and J called that TCRdb kept. Clones are partly lost; checked studies trace under half to an unresolved V gene and leave the rest unexplained. That table furnishes V, J and clone size, whereas the DNA furnished D and trimming. Across this sample there are 130,000 to 150,000 clones, with around 72% seen only once. Roughly 4.5% of the sample is taken by the ten largest.

The TCR sequence derives from a man aged 18-30 years in good health and CMV-seropositive. The chain is encoded by TRBV6-5 joined to TRBJ1-1; a stretch of 10 junction bases matches TRBD1. Sequences were obtained from PBMCs. The nucleotide sequence is TGTGCCAGCAGGCGACAGGGGGCCCGAGAGGTCTTT. It is translated as CASRRQGAREVF.